These 21 T cell receptor beta chains share one sample of origin, sequenced in a study of CD8 T cells in ankylosing spondylitis. Findings and limits, study-wide: Ankylosing spondylitis blood appeared to carry a characteristic TCR beta motif of roughly eight highly homologous variants.

TCRdb fed the 5' RACE reads into MiXCR, producing one record per CDR3 protein. The table lists roughly 440,000 distinct CDR3 sequences, 15% to 20% of them singletons, with approximately 1% in the top ten. These receptors have no identified antigens. The sample taken for sequencing was blood, either unsorted or a sorted T cell fraction (not recorded which). Every receptor here comes from a male donor with ankylosing spondylitis.

The gene calls are TRBV20-1 and TRBJ2-1, with D hard to call. Germline CDR1 is DFQATT and CDR2 is SNEGSKA (reference sequence). CDR3 length equals 14 residues. Trimming removed 3 bases at V and 3 bases at J, with 12 bases between. The CDR3 DNA reads TGCAGTGCTAGCTTGGGTAGGATCTACAATGAGCAGTTCTTC. Its protein product is CSASLGRIYNEQFF.

CDR3 in DNA: TGTGCCAGCAGCCAAGATCCATTGACGAGGGCAACTAATGAAAAACTGTTTTTT. Amino acids: CASSQDPLTRATNEKLFF. The chain couples TRBV3-1 to TRBJ1-4; the D is unclear. This CDR3 has 18 residues. Germline lookup yields CDR1 LGHDT and CDR2 YNNKEL (reference sequence). Trimming took 0 bases from V and 0 from J, leaving 14 bases between them. Full variable domain (outside the CDR3, taken from reference TRBV3-1 and TRBJ1-4): DTAVSQTPKYLVTQMGNDKSIKCEQNLGHDTMYWYKQDSKKFLKIMFSYNNKELIINETVPNRFSPKSPDKAHLNLHINSLELGDSAVYFCASSQDPLTRATNEKLFFGSGTQLSVL.

This clonotype was picked up a small number of times. This sequence joins TRBV5-1 and TRBJ2-7; TRBD2 matches at 11 bases. The CDR3 loop spans 17 amino acids. Germline CDR1 reads SGHRS; CDR2 reads YFSETQ. V was clipped by 4 bases and J by 3 bases; unmatched bases: 12. For the CDR3, the DNA is TGCGCCAGCAGCGCAACTAGCGGGAGTTCTTTCTTCTACGAGCAGTACTTC. This codes for CASSATSGSSFFYEQYF.

This chain uses TRBV11-2 with TRBJ2-1; D gene uncertain. V dropped 4 bases and J dropped 1 base, with 8 bases sitting between them. The CDR3 contains 14 residues. The germline V gene encodes CDR1 SGHAT and CDR2 FQNNGV. The DNA for the CDR3 is TGTGCCAGCAGCTCGACCCGGTCCTACAATGAGCAGTTCTTC. Its translation: CASSSTRSYNEQFF.

In its sample, this clonotype was seen a few times. The chain combines TRBV20-1 with TRBJ1-6, with D uncertain. The CDR3 has 15 amino acids. V was shortened by 3 bases and J by 0 bases, with 9 bases between the two germline ends. Germline assignment: CDR1 DFQATT and CDR2 SNEGSKA (reference sequence). CDR3 amino acids: CSARVESSYNSPLHF. DNA for the CDR3: TGCAGTGCTAGGGTGGAGAGCTCCTATAATTCACCCCTCCACTTT.

This clonotype appeared many times. The rearrangement uses TRBV3-1 and TRBJ2-7, with TRBD2 matching 9 bases. The CDR3 runs to 17 residues. From germline, CDR1 is LGHDT and CDR2 YNNKEL (reference sequence). The V and J ends lost 0 bases and 0 bases, in that order; junction bases with no gene match: 6. Written as DNA, the CDR3 is TGTGCCAGCAGCCAAGATAGGGCTAGCGGGACCTCCTACGAGCAGTACTTC. Its protein is CASSQDRASGTSYEQYF.

This clonotype was counted many times. V and J are TRBV10-3 and TRBJ1-1; no definite D call. The length of the CDR3 is 13 residues. CDR1 ENHRY and CDR2 SYGVKD come from the germline V gene. The germline V and J ends were trimmed by 8 bases and 2 bases, with 12 bases remaining between them. CDR3 amino acids: CAIGQMGNTEAFF. The CDR3 DNA follows: TGTGCCATCGGTCAGATGGGCAACACTGAAGCTTTCTTT.

The table lists this clonotype with many counts. The J gene is TRBJ2-5, the V gene TRBV5-1; 7 nucleotides line up with TRBD1. Germline CDR1 is SGHRS and CDR2 is YFSETQ. The V and J ends lost 5 bases and 5 bases, in that order; junction bases with no gene match: 6. CDR3 length: 13 residues. The CDR3 DNA sequence: TGCGCCAGCAGTTGGGGACAGAGGGAGACCCAGTACTTC. Its translation is CASSWGQRETQYF.

The chain links TRBV20-1 to TRBJ1-1; the match to TRBD1 covers 10 bases. This CDR3 is built from 13 residues. The ends lost 5 bases at V and 4 bases at J; junction bases unmatched: 4. Per germline, CDR1 DFQATT and CDR2 SNEGSKA (reference sequence). CDR3 region: CSAPGTGATEAFF. The CDR3 DNA reads TGCAGTGCTCCCGGGACAGGGGCCACTGAAGCTTTCTTT.

This chain joins TRBV6-2 or TRBV6-3 and TRBJ2-6; TRBD1 aligns across 10 bases. This CDR3 contains 17 residues. Trimming removed 6 bases from V and 3 bases from J; junction bases left unmatched: 8. Germline values: CDR1 MNHEY, CDR2 SVGEGT. This chain's CDR3 is CASRDGQGVVGANVLTF. Written as DNA, the CDR3 is TGTGCCAGCAGAGACGGACAGGGGGTTGTTGGGGCCAACGTCCTGACTTTC.

The J gene is TRBJ1-5, the V gene TRBV5-6; D not resolved. CDR1 SGHDT and CDR2 YYEEEE come from the germline V gene. V was clipped by 1 base and J by 4 bases, with 9 bases between them. This CDR3 region has 14 residues. This CDR3 reads CASSLRADNQPQHF. In DNA, the CDR3 is TGTGCCAGCAGCTTGAGGGCAGATAATCAGCCCCAGCATTTT.

Only a few counts were recorded for this clonotype. The V gene is TRBV10-3, the J gene TRBJ2-1; no firm D call. Trimming removed 4 bases from V and 2 bases from J, with 9 bases in between. The CDR3 length is 14 residues. Germline V gene data show CDR1 as ENHRY and CDR2 as SYGVKD. The chain's CDR3 is CAISAGGPYNEQFF. CDR3 bases: TGTGCCATCAGTGCCGGTGGTCCCTACAATGAGCAGTTCTTC.

This chain links TRBV10-3 with TRBJ2-6; TRBD1 agrees at 9 bases. The germline CDR1 and CDR2 sequences are ENHRY and SYGVKD. J lost 1 base, V lost 5 bases, and 6 bases had no gene match. The CDR3 runs to 17 residues. The CDR3 sequence is CAISRGQGTSGANVLTF. The CDR3 region has the DNA TGTGCCATCAGTCGGGGACAGGGTACTTCTGGGGCCAACGTCCTGACTTTC.

This clonotype was detected only a few times. This chain connects TRBV28 to TRBJ1-1; the D gene is possibly TRBD1 (6 bases). Germline assignment: CDR1 MDHEN and CDR2 SYDVKM. The CDR3 runs 15 residues. V lost 6 bases, J lost 3 bases, and 17 bases lay in between. The CDR3 sequence: CASSPSRQGHTEAFF. CDR3 coding DNA: TGTGCCAGCAGCCCGTCCCGGCAGGGGCACACTGAAGCTTTCTTT.

The chain combines TRBV5-1 with TRBJ2-5; 12 nucleotides line up with TRBD2. Germline CDR1 and CDR2: SGHRS and YFSETQ. V was clipped by 0 bases and J by 5 bases; unmatched bases: 11. There are 18 residues in the CDR3. CDR3: CASSLGLAGVKKRETQYF. The CDR3 nucleotides are TGCGCCAGCAGCTTGGGACTAGCGGGAGTTAAGAAGAGGGAGACCCAGTACTTC.

This clonotype was seen a few times. The chain recombines TRBV2 with TRBJ2-1, with D unclear. The CDR3 has 13 residues. CDR1 SNHLY and CDR2 FYNNEI come from the germline V gene. The germline V and J ends were trimmed by 7 bases and 8 bases, with 15 bases remaining between them. CDR3 DNA: TGTGCCAGCATGAGGATAGTTTACGATGAGCAGTTCTTC. This translates into CASMRIVYDEQFF.

In its sample, this clonotype was seen a few times. The chain couples TRBV25-1 to TRBJ2-7; no clear D. This CDR3 region has 13 residues. V was clipped by 3 bases and J by 3 bases, with 9 bases between them. Germline CDR1 and CDR2: MGHDK and SYGVNS. The CDR3 nucleotides read TGTGCCAGCAGTGATGGGCCCCGCTACGAGCAGTACTTC. It encodes CASSDGPRYEQYF.

This chain's CDR3 is CASSGGLNEKLFF. As DNA, the CDR3 is TGCGCCAGCAGCGGGGGGCTTAATGAAAAACTGTTTTTT. This rearrangement joins TRBV5-1 to TRBJ1-4; weak D call: TRBD1 (6 bases). The CDR3 totals 13 residues. The V and J ends lost 4 bases and 4 bases respectively, with 8 bases between them. In germline, CDR1 is SGHRS, CDR2 YFSETQ.

Ten or more counts support this clonotype. This chain connects TRBV7-2 to TRBJ1-3; the D is unclear. This CDR3 contains 13 residues. Trimming removed 6 bases at V and 0 bases at J, with 6 bases between. Germline-derived CDR1 and CDR2 are SGHTA and FQGNSA. In DNA form, the CDR3 reads TGTGCCAGCAGTTCTGTCTCTGGAAACACCATATATTTT. Its protein is CASSSVSGNTIYF.

V gene TRBV7-2 combines with J gene TRBJ1-2; TRBD1 matches at 11 bases. This CDR3 has 16 amino acids. Germline V gene data show CDR1 as SGHTA and CDR2 as FQGNSA. Trimming took 1 base from V and 7 from J; bases not matched to a gene: 8. The CDR3 sequence is CASSLDGQGAEAGYTF. The CDR3 DNA sequence: TGTGCCAGCAGCTTAGATGGACAGGGGGCTGAGGCTGGCTACACCTTC.

CDR3 loop: CASRPEGRSNQPQHF. In nucleotides, the CDR3 is TGTGCCAGCAGACCAGAAGGGCGGAGTAATCAGCCCCAGCATTTT. The chain is built from TRBV12-3 or TRBV12-4 and TRBJ1-5; the D is unclear. The CDR3 covers 15 residues. V was trimmed by 6 bases and J by 4 bases, leaving 16 bases between them.